Given below is one T cell receptor (beta chain) in context. The donor population consisted of healthy HIV-negative adults with no recent acute infections or vaccinations. Evenly divided among several immunoSEQ plates was the genomic DNA of each subset. Ten immunoSEQ deep assay plates were used to sequence the DNA of unsorted PBMCs. Original data processing: Filtering differed, since immunoSEQ gave only junction sequences and no quality scores. Data came from immunoSEQ multiplex PCR; TCRdb stores just in-frame clones and leaves some out. V and J calls and clone size are those listed in that table; D and trimming were worked out from the DNA. Of 450,000 to 500,000 clones detected, over 65% appear once; the ten largest clones hold 13%. The sample originates from a study of shared clonotypes between healthy human individuals. Germline CDR1 SGHAT, CDR2 FQNNGV. After removal of 4 bases from V and 4 bases from J, the junction contained 4 bases not matched to a gene. The CDR3 totals 14 residues.

The specimen sequenced was PBMCs. J is TRBJ2-5 and V is TRBV11-2; 9 bases are a match to TRBD1. This TCR derives from a woman aged 40 to 50 in good health. Some clones in this sample may be carry-over from other donors' samples. CDR3 nucleotides: TGTGCCAGCAGCTCGACAGGGGGTTTAGAGACCCAGTACTTC. Translating it yields CASSSTGGLETQYF.